Following are 21 T cell receptor beta chains from one sample sequenced in a study of CD8 T cells in ankylosing spondylitis. Each CDR3 protein gets one entry after TCRdb re-called the 5' RACE reads with MiXCR. The profile shows 380,000 or so distinct CDR3 sequences, 20% of them singletons. The source material was blood, either unsorted or a sorted T cell fraction (not recorded which). The source is a male donor with ankylosing spondylitis or in good health (not recorded which).

The V and J genes are TRBV7-9 and TRBJ2-7, with 8 bases lining up with TRBD2. This CDR3 is built from 16 residues. Per germline, CDR1 SEHNR and CDR2 FQNEAQ (reference sequence). V lost 4 bases and J lost 2; bases outside the gene matches: 10. The CDR3 nucleotides read TGTGCCAGCAGCTACATCTCCGGGGGGGCGCCCTACGAGCAGTACTTC. It codes for CASSYISGGAPYEQYF.

The chain couples TRBV4-1 to TRBJ2-7; D call uncertain. Trimming stripped 4 bases from V and 4 bases from J, with 14 bases between. The CDR3 loop spans 14 amino acids. Germline-derived CDR1 and CDR2 are MGHRA and YSYEKL. CDR3 region: CASSLAVDGYEQYF. The DNA for the CDR3 is TGCGCCAGCAGCCTCGCCGTGGACGGTTACGAGCAGTACTTC.

This clonotype was seen at least ten times. The chain joins TRBV6-4 to TRBJ2-1; 8 positions match TRBD2. CDR3 length: 12 residues. CDR1 is MRHNA and CDR2 is SNTAGT in the germline V gene. V was pared by 2 bases and J by 9 bases, with 0 bases of the junction left unmatched. CDR3 DNA: TGTGCCAGCAGTGACGGACTAGCTGAGCAGTTCTTC. Protein sequence: CASSDGLAEQFF.

The sample holds a few counts of this clonotype. For the CDR3, the DNA is TGTGCCAGCAGCTTATCTGGCTATAGCTCCTACAATGAGCAGTTCTTC. Its protein is CASSLSGYSSYNEQFF. The chain links TRBV5-5 to TRBJ2-1; D is ambiguous. Trimming took 2 bases from V and 0 from J, leaving 12 bases between them. This CDR3 comprises 16 residues. Germline V lookup: CDR1 SGHKS, CDR2 YYEKEE (reference sequence).

This clonotype showed up just a few times. This chain links TRBV3-1 with TRBJ2-5, with D hard to call. The CDR3 spans 13 residues. The germline gives CDR1 LGHDT, CDR2 YNNKEL (reference sequence). V lost 1 base, J lost 1 base, and 4 bases lay in between. The CDR3 nucleotides read TGTGCCAGCAGCCAAGGGCTCCAAGAGACCCAGTACTTC. Translating gives CASSQGLQETQYF.

In regard to this clonotype: At one end, the junction sequence differs from germline, possibly due to a read error. The V call is TRBV7-8, the J call TRBJ2-3, with 8 bases identical to TRBD2. The CDR3 loop spans 16 amino acids. Germline CDR1 is SGHVS and CDR2 is FQNEAQ. In DNA, the CDR3 is TGTGCCAGCAGCTTATATGGCGGGGGGCCCGAAGATTCGCAGTATTTT. Amino acids: CASSLYGGGPEDSQYF.

This chain links TRBV24-1 with TRBJ1-1; D unclear. The CDR3 spans 13 residues. V gave up 0 bases and J gave up 1 base, with 2 bases separating them. Germline CDR1 and CDR2: KGHDR and SFDVKD. The CDR3 region is CATSDLTNTEAFF. In DNA form, the CDR3 reads TGTGCCACCAGTGATTTGACGAACACTGAAGCTTTCTTT.

This clonotype has only a few counts. The chain carries TRBV12-3 or TRBV12-4 and TRBJ2-3; D possibly matches TRBD1 or TRBD2 (6 bases each). The CDR3 has 16 residues. Trimming shortened V by 4 bases and J by 6 bases, and 20 bases separated the two germline ends. This CDR3 is CASSSRGTRVGDTQYF. CDR3 bases: TGTGCCAGCAGTTCGCGCGGGACAAGGGTGGGTGATACGCAGTATTTT.

This chain connects TRBV14 to TRBJ2-7; 7 bases are shared with TRBD1. V shed 3 bases, J shed 3 bases, and the junction held 8 bases outside the gene matches. Germline V CDR1 and CDR2: SGHDN, FVKESK. This CDR3 contains 15 residues. Here the CDR3 reads CASSHGPGGYYEQYF. The CDR3 DNA sequence: TGTGCCAGCAGCCATGGCCCAGGGGGATACTACGAGCAGTACTTC.

The chain uses TRBV20-1 and TRBJ2-5; D may correspond to TRBD1 or TRBD2 (5 bases each). CDR1 is DFQATT and CDR2 is SNEGSKA in the germline V gene (reference sequence). CDR3 length: 14 residues. With 6 bases removed from V and 5 bases from J, the gap between germline ends came to 19 bases. CDR3 coding DNA: TGCAGTGCCCAACGGCGTGGGGGTATGGAGACCCAGTACTTC. This gives the protein CSAQRRGGMETQYF.

This CDR3 reads CASSTNPGLPSYEQYF. The CDR3 DNA is TGTGCCAGCAGCACCAATCCCGGGCTACCCTCCTACGAGCAGTACTTC. J is TRBJ2-7 and V is TRBV7-9; D not certain. Germline V gene lookup returns CDR1 SEHNR and CDR2 FQNEAQ (reference sequence). V was shortened by 5 bases and J by 0 bases, with 17 bases between the two germline ends. CDR3 length: 16 residues. The variable domain in full, completed from reference TRBV7-9 and TRBJ2-7, reads DTGVSQNPRHKITKRGQNVTFRCDPISEHNRLYWYRQTLGQGPEFLTYFQNEAQLEKSRLLSDRFSAERPKGSFSTLEIQRTEQGDSAMYLCASSTNPGLPSYEQYFGPGTRLTVT.

This chain connects TRBV11-2 to TRBJ2-7; D is undetermined. V was pared by 1 base and J by 5 bases, with 9 bases between. Germline V lookup: CDR1 SGHAT, CDR2 FQNNGV. The CDR3 runs to 13 residues. The CDR3, as DNA: TGTGCCAGCAGCTTAGTTGATGGGGACGAGCAGTACTTC. Its protein product is CASSLVDGDEQYF. Full variable domain (remainder filled in from reference TRBV11-2 and TRBJ2-7): EAGVAQSPRYKIIEKRQSVAFWCNPISGHATLYWYQQILGQGPKLLIQFQNNGVVDDSQLPKDRFSAERLKGVDSTLKIQPAKLEDSAVYLCASSLVDGDEQYFGPGTRLTVT.

This clonotype appeared a few times. The CDR3 DNA reads as TGTGCCAGCAACGAAGTCGGACCCAATGAGCAGTTCTTC. It translates to CASNEVGPNEQFF. The chain combines TRBV7-9 with TRBJ2-1; D not resolved. The germline V and J ends were trimmed by 7 bases and 6 bases, with 13 bases remaining between them. Germline V gene data show CDR1 as SEHNR and CDR2 as FQNEAQ (reference sequence). The CDR3 runs to 13 residues. The whole variable domain, remainder taken from reference TRBV7-9 and TRBJ2-1, is DTGVSQNPRHKITKRGQNVTFRCDPISEHNRLYWYRQTLGQGPEFLTYFQNEAQLEKSRLLSDRFSAERPKGSFSTLEIQRTEQGDSAMYLCASNEVGPNEQFFGPGTRLTVL.

This clonotype was counted between two and nine times. The V call is TRBV15, the J call TRBJ2-2; D is ambiguous. CDR1 is LNHNV and CDR2 is YYDKDF in the germline V gene (reference sequence). The length of the CDR3 is 15 residues. V dropped 0 bases and J dropped 1 base, with 6 bases sitting between them. CDR3 loop: CATSRDWENTGELFF. The CDR3 DNA sequence: TGTGCCACCAGCAGAGATTGGGAGAACACCGGGGAGCTGTTTTTT.

This clonotype has more than one count but fewer than ten. The rearrangement links TRBV29-1 to TRBJ1-2; 8 bases agree with TRBD1. Germline lookup yields CDR1 SQVTM and CDR2 ANQGSEA. Trimming at V came to 4 bases and at J to 3 bases, leaving 10 bases not matched to a gene. CDR3 length: 15 amino acids. The CDR3 sequence is CSVVPDRVRDYGYTF. The CDR3 DNA follows: TGCAGCGTTGTCCCGGACAGGGTCAGAGACTATGGCTACACCTTC. The variable domain in full, completed from reference TRBV29-1 and TRBJ1-2, reads SAVISQKPSRDICQRGTSLTIQCQVDSQVTMMFWYRQQPGQSLTLIATANQGSEATYESGFVIDKFPISRPNLTFSTLTVSNMSPEDSSIYLCSVVPDRVRDYGYTFGSGTRLTVV.

CDR3: CASSPSSGGYSYEQYF. The CDR3 nucleotides are TGTGCCAGCAGCCCTTCGAGCGGGGGATACTCCTACGAGCAGTACTTC. The V and J genes are TRBV11-2 and TRBJ2-7; 8 bases are shared with TRBD2. V lost 5 bases to trimming and J lost 0 bases; unmatched junction nucleotides: 9. Germline CDR1 is SGHAT and CDR2 is FQNNGV. The length of the CDR3 is 16 residues.

This chain links TRBV5-1 with TRBJ2-7; D is possibly TRBD1 (6 bases). There are 13 residues in the CDR3. The germline V gene encodes CDR1 SGHRS and CDR2 YFSETQ. Trimming pared 4 bases from V and 3 bases from J, leaving 11 bases between. This chain's CDR3 is CASSKGGYYEQYF. The CDR3 region has the DNA TGCGCCAGCAGCAAAGGGGGTTACTACGAGCAGTACTTC.

V and J are TRBV6-1 and TRBJ2-1, with 13 bases lining up with TRBD2. Germline V gene sequence: CDR1 MNHNS, CDR2 SASEGT. The CDR3 consists of 16 residues. With 7 bases clipped from V and 4 bases from J, the junction kept 7 bases outside the gene matches. The CDR3 coding sequence is TGTGCCAGCATCCCGACTAGCGGGGGGCCATACAATGAGCAGTTCTTC. It encodes CASIPTSGGPYNEQFF.

This clonotype was counted only a few times. This sequence joins TRBV18 and TRBJ2-3; maybe TRBD1 (6 bases). Germline CDR1 is KGHSH and CDR2 is LQKENI. Trimming stripped 7 bases from V and 6 bases from J, with 20 bases between. The CDR3 is 15 amino acids. CDR3 loop: CASWRQGTPADTQYF. The CDR3 DNA reads TGTGCCAGCTGGAGGCAGGGGACGCCGGCGGATACGCAGTATTTT.

This chain uses TRBV12-5 with TRBJ2-2; D may be TRBD1 (5 bases). CDR1 is LGHNT, CDR2 FRNRAP, per germline. Trimming took off 2 bases at V and 5 bases at J, with 15 bases between the two ends. This CDR3 comprises 16 residues. The DNA of the CDR3 is TGTGCTAGTGGTTTGACGTCCAGGGTCCAGACCGGGGAGCTGTTTTTT. Translating it yields CASGLTSRVQTGELFF.

A remark on this clonotype: A much larger clone differs by one base, so this may be a read error. This rearrangement joins TRBV29-1 to TRBJ2-1; possibly TRBD1 for D (6 bases). Looked up from germline, CDR1 is SQVTM and CDR2 is ANQGSEA. The CDR3 sequence is 14 residues long. The CDR3 coding sequence is TGCATCGTTGTTGGGGTGGGGGCGTACAATGAGCAGTTCTTC. Its translation is CIVVGVGAYNEQFF.